This T cell receptor beta chain was documented in a study of blood T cell repertoires in COVID-19. About the study: Samples came from the United States, Italy and Spain, spanning acute and convalescent COVID-19. Sample material is recorded as cDNA or gDNA derived from T cells, B-cell-depleted T cells, or PBMCs.

After removal of 4 bases from V and 1 base from J, the junction contained 3 bases not matched to a gene. Germline CDR1 SGHRS, CDR2 YFSETQ. This CDR3 contains 14 residues. Clones were sequenced by immunoSEQ multiplex PCR, and TCRdb holds only the in-frame ones, with some missing. The table records approximately 100,000 clones, 75% to 90% of them present only once. This clone occurred once. Input material: peripheral blood. The V call is TRBV5-1, the J call TRBJ2-5; TRBD2 agrees at 8 bases. The receptor was derived from a woman in her 70s with active or convalescent COVID-19. CDR3 in amino acids: CASSGTSGQETQYF. The DNA for the CDR3 is TGCGCCAGCAGCGGAACTAGCGGCCAAGAGACCCAGTACTTC.